One sample yielded the 26 T cell receptor beta chains listed below, sequenced in a study of regulatory T cells in long-lasting Graves disease. CDR3 regions were amplified by Arm-PCR using iRepertoire HTBI primers to build TCR beta libraries. One entry per CDR3 protein, called by TCRdb with MiXCR from the multiplex PCR reads. The sample lists around 500,000 distinct CDR3 sequences, 9.5% to 15% occurring once. Time point noted: newly diagnosed GD, antithyroid drugs for less than 3 months. The authors made the TCR library using RNA they extracted from PBMCs. A further study also used this sample, focusing on T cells in Graves' hyperthyroidism and ophthalmopathy.

Specimen: peripheral blood mononuclear cells (PBMCs), collected at new diagnosis, from a patient treated with antithyroid drugs. Receptors originate from a woman in her 30s with Graves disease.

At least ten counts were recorded for this clonotype. This chain joins TRBV24-1 and TRBJ2-1; tentative D call: TRBD2 (6 bases). The V end was cut by 4 bases, the J end by 11 bases, with 20 bases between. The CDR3 is made up of 15 amino acids. In germline, CDR1 is KGHDR, CDR2 SFDVKD. The CDR3 spells CATSEAGLNTPQQFF. The CDR3 region has the DNA TGTGCCACCAGTGAGGCGGGACTCAACACCCCACAGCAGTTCTTC.

This clonotype was picked up a small number of times. The rearrangement links TRBV6-5 to TRBJ2-7; a possible D gene is TRBD1 (6 bases). The CDR3 loop spans 15 amino acids. V lost 0 bases to trimming and J lost 11 bases, with 20 bases between them. CDR1 and CDR2 from the germline V gene are MNHEY and SVGAGI. CDR3 sequence reads: CASSYSNRRGKVEYF. The CDR3 coding sequence is TGTGCCAGCAGTTACTCGAATCGAAGGGGGAAGGTCGAGTACTTC.

This clonotype was seen more than once but under ten times. This sequence joins TRBV6-2 or TRBV6-3 and TRBJ2-5; unclear D gene. The CDR3 totals 15 residues. CDR1 is MNHEY and CDR2 is SVGEGT in the germline V gene. V was clipped by 0 bases and J by 3 bases, with 11 bases between them. The CDR3 DNA is TGTGCCAGCAGTTACTCCCATTCGCCAGAAGAGACCCAGTACTTC. Translated: CASSYSHSPEETQYF.

Points on this clonotype: A much more abundant neighbour one base away suggests this may be a read error. Lacking the conserved final phenylalanine or tryptophan, this CDR3 likely reflects a read error. The chain couples TRBV28 to TRBJ2-3; 9 nucleotides match TRBD1. CDR1 is MDHEN, CDR2 SYDVKM, per germline. The CDR3 sequence is 16 residues long. CDR3 in DNA: TGTGCCAGCAGTATATGGACAGGGGTGCCCACAGATACGCAGTATTAT. This sequence encodes CASSIWTGVPTDTQYY.

This clonotype came up many times. CDR3 sequence (DNA): TGTGCCAGCAGGCGGAGCGGTAATTCACCCCTCCACTTT. Its protein product is CASRRSGNSPLHF. The chain is built from TRBV27 and TRBJ1-6; D is unresolved. The CDR3 totals 13 residues. Germline V gives CDR1 MNHEY, CDR2 SMNVEV (reference sequence). The V end was cut by 6 bases, the J end by 6 bases, with 9 bases between.

This clonotype occurred many times. The chain recombines TRBV20-1 with TRBJ2-3; 7 positions match TRBD1. Germline CDR1 and CDR2: DFQATT and SNEGSKA (reference sequence). The CDR3 extends over 14 amino acids. Trimming took 5 bases from V and 4 from J; bases not matched to a gene: 9. CDR3 sequence (DNA): TGCAGTGCTCCTAACAGGGGACCTTCAGATACGCAGTATTTT. Translated, it gives CSAPNRGPSDTQYF.

The chain uses TRBV6-1 and TRBJ1-4; D call uncertain. The germline V gene has CDR1 MNHNS and CDR2 SASEGT. Trimming took off 6 bases at V and 8 bases at J, with 16 bases between the two ends. The CDR3 covers 14 residues. The chain's CDR3 is CASSRTREGEKLFF. CDR3 nucleotides: TGTGCCAGCAGCCGCACGAGGGAAGGGGAAAAACTGTTTTTT.

This clonotype occurred many times. V gene TRBV24-1 combines with J gene TRBJ2-1; 13 bases fit TRBD2. There are 16 residues in the CDR3. Germline V gene lookup returns CDR1 KGHDR and CDR2 SFDVKD. V shed 6 bases, J shed 7 bases, and the junction held 8 bases outside the gene matches. This CDR3 is CATSRATSGRRNEQFF. CDR3 DNA sequence: TGTGCCACCAGTAGGGCGACTAGCGGGAGGAGGAATGAGCAGTTCTTC.

There are many counts of this clonotype. V and J are TRBV20-1 and TRBJ2-1; 14 nucleotides match TRBD2. In germline, CDR1 is DFQATT, CDR2 SNEGSKA (reference sequence). The V segment lost 5 bases and the J segment 4 bases; nucleotides outside the gene matches: 1. The CDR3 is 14 residues long. DNA for the CDR3: TGCAGTGCTTGGACTAGCGGGAGGTACAATGAGCAGTTCTTC. This codes for CSAWTSGRYNEQFF.

J is TRBJ2-1 and V is TRBV19; the D gene is possibly TRBD2 (6 bases). Germline-derived CDR1 and CDR2 are LNHDA and SQIVND (reference sequence). The V and J ends lost 1 base and 5 bases respectively, with 15 bases between them. CDR3 length: 16 amino acids. The DNA for the CDR3 is TGTGCCAGTAGTATAGCGACTGGCGGGGTGAACAATGAGCAGTTCTTC. This translates into CASSIATGGVNNEQFF. Full variable domain (rest looked up from reference TRBV19 and TRBJ2-1): DGGITQSPKYLFRKEGQNVTLSCEQNLNHDAMYWYRQDPGQGLRLIYYSQIVNDFQKGDIAEGYSVSREKKESFPLTVTSAQKNPTAFYLCASSIATGGVNNEQFFGPGTRLTVL.

This clonotype was recorded at least ten times. The chain uses TRBV6-2 or TRBV6-3 and TRBJ2-7; D not resolved. Germline-derived CDR1 and CDR2 are MNHEY and SVGEGT. CDR3 size: 11 residues. The V and J ends lost 2 bases and 5 bases respectively, with 4 bases between them. CDR3 sequence: CASSYGDEQYF. CDR3 nucleotides: TGTGCCAGCAGTTACGGGGACGAGCAGTACTTC.

Points on this clonotype: Given a much more abundant clone one base away, this may be a read error. The chain employs TRBV6-2 or TRBV6-3 and TRBJ1-1; D might be TRBD1 (5 bases). Germline V gives CDR1 MNHEY, CDR2 SVGEGT. This CDR3 is 16 amino acids long. The CDR3 is CASRWDGTNLNTEASF. In nucleotides, the CDR3 is TGTGCCAGCAGATGGGACGGAACTAATCTGAACACTGAAGCTTCCTTT.

This clonotype occurred many times. This chain uses TRBV12-3 or TRBV12-4 with TRBJ1-5, with 7 nucleotides matching TRBD1. This CDR3 spans 14 amino acids. The J segment lost 5 bases and the V segment lost 7 bases, leaving 8 bases of the junction unmatched. This CDR3 reads CASKLRQGDQPQHF. The CDR3 bases are TGTGCCAGCAAGCTACGACAGGGAGATCAGCCCCAGCATTTT.

The table lists this clonotype with many counts. The rearrangement joins TRBV2 to TRBJ1-1; the D is unclear. This CDR3 is 16 amino acids long. Germline lookup yields CDR1 SNHLY and CDR2 FYNNEI. V was shortened by 6 bases and J by 6 bases, with 23 bases between the two germline ends. The CDR3 coding sequence is TGTGCCAGCAGCAAGGGTTACGGGATTAGACACGCTGAAGCTTTCTTT. Amino acid sequence: CASSKGYGIRHAEAFF.

This clonotype was observed at least ten times. The chain combines TRBV7-2 with TRBJ2-3; TRBD2 is a possible D gene (5 bases). Trimming removed 2 bases at V and 2 bases at J, with 14 bases between. The CDR3 runs to 16 residues. From germline, CDR1 is SGHTA and CDR2 FQGNSA. DNA for the CDR3: TGTGCCAGCAGCTTAATGGACTTCTCAGTCACAGATACGCAGTATTTT. It translates to CASSLMDFSVTDTQYF.

This clonotype occurred a few times. The chain links TRBV9 to TRBJ2-7; TRBD2 agrees at 13 bases. The V gene end was trimmed by 4 bases and the J gene end by 6 bases; junction bases not matched to a gene: 13. Per germline, CDR1 SGDLS and CDR2 YYNGEE. The CDR3 loop spans 17 amino acids. The CDR3 DNA is TGTGCCAGCAGCCCTCACTCACCGGGACTAGCGGGACCCGAGCAGTACTTC. Translated: CASSPHSPGLAGPEQYF.

This clonotype occurred many times. The V call is TRBV6-2 or TRBV6-3, the J call TRBJ2-3, with D possibly TRBD2 on 5 matching bases. CDR3 length equals 15 residues. Trimming pared 4 bases from V and 4 bases from J, leaving 15 bases between. Germline lookup yields CDR1 MNHEY and CDR2 SVGEGT. For the CDR3, the DNA is TGTGCCAGCAGTTCACTAGAAGTCCCGGCAGATACGCAGTATTTT. Residues: CASSSLEVPADTQYF.

Regarding this clonotype: The conserved phenylalanine or tryptophan is not found at the CDR3 terminus, so this likely reflects a read error. The rearrangement joins TRBV5-1 to TRBJ2-7; 9 bases fit TRBD1. Trimming at V came to 2 bases and at J to 4 bases, leaving 4 bases not matched to a gene. This CDR3 contains 14 residues. Looked up from germline, CDR1 is SGHRS and CDR2 is YFSETQ. The CDR3 here is CASSFRDRVYEQYL. Here the CDR3 DNA reads TGCGCCAGCAGCTTTAGGGACAGGGTATACGAGCAGTACCTC.

This clonotype was counted between two and nine times. The V gene is TRBV5-4, the J gene TRBJ2-1, with D possibly being TRBD2 (7 bases). The germline V gene has CDR1 SGHNT and CDR2 YYREEE (reference sequence). V was pared by 4 bases and J by 6 bases, with 17 bases between. The CDR3 contains 15 residues. The CDR3 nucleotides read TGTGCCAGCAGCCCCCGGGGGGCCAGGGGCAATGAGCAGTTCTTC. Protein product: CASSPRGARGNEQFF.

In its sample, this clonotype was seen many times. V and J are TRBV6-1 and TRBJ2-3; a possible D gene is TRBD1 (6 bases). V was clipped by 6 bases and J by 0 bases, with 16 bases between them. CDR1 and CDR2 from the germline V gene are MNHNS and SASEGT. The CDR3 runs 16 residues. The CDR3 region is CASSAKAGASTDTQYF. The CDR3 DNA sequence: TGTGCCAGCAGCGCGAAGGCAGGGGCTAGCACAGATACGCAGTATTTT.

This clonotype was detected many times. The V and J genes are TRBV2 and TRBJ1-5, with a possible D match to TRBD1 (5 bases). The CDR3 has 14 residues. Germline V gene lookup returns CDR1 SNHLY and CDR2 FYNNEI. The V end lost 7 bases, the J end lost 6 bases, and 16 bases lay between the germline ends. This CDR3 reads CASNILQGGQPQHF. DNA of the CDR3: TGTGCCAGCAATATCCTCCAGGGTGGTCAGCCCCAGCATTTT.

This clonotype was recorded at least ten times. The chain combines TRBV19 with TRBJ2-5; D tentatively fits TRBD1 or TRBD2 (5 bases each). CDR1 and CDR2 from the germline V gene are LNHDA and SQIVND (reference sequence). V lost 8 bases and J lost 2, with 15 bases in between. This CDR3 is 14 amino acids long. The CDR3 is CASGRDARQETQYF. The CDR3 DNA is TGTGCCAGTGGCAGGGACGCACGACAAGAGACCCAGTACTTC. Full variable domain (missing parts from reference TRBV19 and TRBJ2-5): DGGITQSPKYLFRKEGQNVTLSCEQNLNHDAMYWYRQDPGQGLRLIYYSQIVNDFQKGDIAEGYSVSREKKESFPLTVTSAQKNPTAFYLCASGRDARQETQYFGPGTRLLVL.

About this clonotype itself: A single base separates this from a much larger clone, so it may be a read error. This CDR3 is missing its conserved last phenylalanine or tryptophan, likely due to a read error. J is TRBJ2-7 and V is TRBV7-3, with unresolved D. CDR3 length equals 13 residues. Trimming took off 3 bases at V and 3 bases at J, with 9 bases between the two ends. Looked up from germline, CDR1 is SGHTA and CDR2 is FQGTGA. CDR3 protein: CASSLKDGYEQYL. CDR3 coding DNA: TGTGCCAGCAGCTTGAAGGACGGCTACGAGCAGTACTTG.

In its sample, this clonotype was seen many times. This sequence joins TRBV2 and TRBJ1-5; TRBD1 matches 8 bases. Losses at the gene ends were 5 bases for V and 5 bases for J; bases not matched to a gene: 8. This CDR3 is built from 15 residues. Germline V gene data show CDR1 as SNHLY and CDR2 as FYNNEI. This CDR3 reads CASSRDRGGYQPQHF. CDR3 DNA sequence: TGTGCCAGCAGTCGAGACAGGGGCGGGTATCAGCCCCAGCATTTT.

Details on this clonotype: This may be a read error, as it is one base from a much larger clone. The V gene is TRBV6-1, the J gene TRBJ2-1, with a weak D call TRBD2 (5 bases). The CDR3 totals 13 residues. The germline V gene has CDR1 MNHNS and CDR2 SASEGT. This chain's CDR3 is CVSKIRGRNEQFF. DNA for the CDR3: TGTGTCAGCAAAATTAGAGGGCGGAATGAGCAGTTCTTC.

This clonotype was observed at least ten times. This rearrangement joins TRBV6-1 to TRBJ2-7, with 8 bases matching TRBD2. CDR1 and CDR2 from the germline V gene are MNHNS and SASEGT. V lost 2 bases to trimming and J lost 4 bases; unmatched junction nucleotides: 13. This CDR3 region has 17 residues. Written as DNA, the CDR3 is TGTGCCAGCAGTGAAACTTCTTGGGCGGGAGGTAAATACGAGCAGTACTTC. Translation: CASSETSWAGGKYEQYF.